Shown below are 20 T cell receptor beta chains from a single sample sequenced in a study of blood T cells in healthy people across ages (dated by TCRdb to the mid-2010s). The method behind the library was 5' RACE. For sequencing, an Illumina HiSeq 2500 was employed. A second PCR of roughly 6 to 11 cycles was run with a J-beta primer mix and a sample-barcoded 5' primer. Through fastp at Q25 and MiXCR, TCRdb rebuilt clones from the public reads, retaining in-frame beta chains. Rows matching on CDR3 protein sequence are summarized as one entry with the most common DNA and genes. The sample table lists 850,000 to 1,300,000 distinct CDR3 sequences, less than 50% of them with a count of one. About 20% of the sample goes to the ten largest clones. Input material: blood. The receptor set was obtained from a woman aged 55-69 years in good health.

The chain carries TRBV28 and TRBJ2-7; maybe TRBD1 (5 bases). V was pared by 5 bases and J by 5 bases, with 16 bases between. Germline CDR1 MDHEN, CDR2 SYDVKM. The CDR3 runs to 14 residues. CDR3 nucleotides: TGTGCCAGCAGTCAACGACAGCAAGTCGACGAGCAGTACTTC. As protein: CASSQRQQVDEQYF.

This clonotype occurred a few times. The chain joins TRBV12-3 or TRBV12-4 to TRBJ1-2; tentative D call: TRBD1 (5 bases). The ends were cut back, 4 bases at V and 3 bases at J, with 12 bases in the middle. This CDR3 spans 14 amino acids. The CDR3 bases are TGTGCCAGCAGTTGGGGGGGTGGGTACTATGGCTACACCTTC. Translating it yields CASSWGGGYYGYTF.

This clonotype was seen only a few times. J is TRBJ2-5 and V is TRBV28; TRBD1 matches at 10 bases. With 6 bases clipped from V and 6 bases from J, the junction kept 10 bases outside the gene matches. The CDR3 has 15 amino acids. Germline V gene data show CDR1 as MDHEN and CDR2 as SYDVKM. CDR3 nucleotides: TGTGCCAGCAGCCTACTCCGGGACAGGGGACAGACCCAGTACTTC. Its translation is CASSLLRDRGQTQYF.

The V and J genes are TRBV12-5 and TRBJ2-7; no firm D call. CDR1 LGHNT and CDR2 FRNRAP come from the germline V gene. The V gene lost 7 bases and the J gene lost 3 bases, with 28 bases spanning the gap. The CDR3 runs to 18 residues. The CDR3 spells CASAKGGSQLRLDYEQYF. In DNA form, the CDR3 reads TGTGCTAGTGCCAAGGGTGGCAGCCAACTTCGACTTGACTACGAGCAGTACTTC.

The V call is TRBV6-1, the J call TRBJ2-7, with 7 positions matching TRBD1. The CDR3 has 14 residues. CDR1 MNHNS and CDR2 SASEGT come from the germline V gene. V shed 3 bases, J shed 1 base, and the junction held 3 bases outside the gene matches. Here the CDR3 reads CASSDSGGSYEQYF. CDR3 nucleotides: TGTGCCAGCAGTGACTCAGGGGGATCCTACGAGCAGTACTTC.

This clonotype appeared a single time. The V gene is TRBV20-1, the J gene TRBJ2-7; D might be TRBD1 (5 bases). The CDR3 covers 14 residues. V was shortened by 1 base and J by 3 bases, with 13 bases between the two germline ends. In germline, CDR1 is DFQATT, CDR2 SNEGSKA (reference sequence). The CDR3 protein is CSARAPDRNYEQYF. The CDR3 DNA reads TGCAGTGCTAGAGCCCCAGACAGAAACTACGAGCAGTACTTC.

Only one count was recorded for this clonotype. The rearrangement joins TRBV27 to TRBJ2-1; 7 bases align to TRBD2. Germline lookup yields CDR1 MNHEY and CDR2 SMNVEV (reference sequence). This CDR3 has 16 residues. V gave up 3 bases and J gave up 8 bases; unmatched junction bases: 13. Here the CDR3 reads CASSFGGTSLGYEQFF. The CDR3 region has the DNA TGTGCCAGCAGTTTCGGGGGGACTTCTCTCGGCTATGAGCAGTTCTTC.

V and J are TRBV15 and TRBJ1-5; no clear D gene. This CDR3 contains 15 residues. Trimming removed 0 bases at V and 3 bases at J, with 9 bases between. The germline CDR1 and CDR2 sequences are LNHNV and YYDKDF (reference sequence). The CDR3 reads CATSRDSLPNQPQHF. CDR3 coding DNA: TGTGCCACCAGCAGAGATAGTCTCCCCAATCAGCCCCAGCATTTT.

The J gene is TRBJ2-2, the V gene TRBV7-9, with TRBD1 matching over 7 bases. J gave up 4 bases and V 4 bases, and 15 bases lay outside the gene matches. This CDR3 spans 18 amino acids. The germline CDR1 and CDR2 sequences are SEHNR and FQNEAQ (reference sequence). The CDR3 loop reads CASSSLDRRITPTGELFF. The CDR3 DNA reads TGTGCCAGCAGCTCGCTGGACAGGAGAATAACCCCCACCGGGGAGCTGTTTTTT.

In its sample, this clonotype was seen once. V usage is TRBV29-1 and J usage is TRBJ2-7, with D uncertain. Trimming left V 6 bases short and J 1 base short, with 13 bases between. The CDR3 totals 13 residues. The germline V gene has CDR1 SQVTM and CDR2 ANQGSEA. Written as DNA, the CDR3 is TGCAGCGTCCTGAGCAGCATTTCCTACGAGCAGTACTTC. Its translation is CSVLSSISYEQYF.

CDR3 protein: CSARPPALNYGYTF. The CDR3 DNA sequence: TGCAGTGCTAGACCCCCGGCACTGAACTATGGCTACACCTTC. This sequence joins TRBV20-1 and TRBJ1-2; D is uncertain. V was shortened by 2 bases and J by 2 bases, with 12 bases between the two germline ends. This CDR3 comprises 14 residues. Germline V gives CDR1 DFQATT, CDR2 SNEGSKA (reference sequence).

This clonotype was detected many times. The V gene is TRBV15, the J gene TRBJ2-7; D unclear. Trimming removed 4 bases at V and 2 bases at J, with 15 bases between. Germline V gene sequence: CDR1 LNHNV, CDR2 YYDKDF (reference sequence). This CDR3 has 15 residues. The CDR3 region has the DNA TGTGCCACCAGCAAGGATCCAGCTACGACCTACGAGCAGTACTTC. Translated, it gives CATSKDPATTYEQYF.

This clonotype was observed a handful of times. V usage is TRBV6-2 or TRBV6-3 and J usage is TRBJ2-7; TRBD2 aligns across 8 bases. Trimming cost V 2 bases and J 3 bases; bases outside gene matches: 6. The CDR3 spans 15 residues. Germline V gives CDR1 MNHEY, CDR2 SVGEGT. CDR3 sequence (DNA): TGTGCCAGCAGTTACCAAGCGGGAGAGTTCTACGAGCAGTACTTC. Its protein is CASSYQAGEFYEQYF.

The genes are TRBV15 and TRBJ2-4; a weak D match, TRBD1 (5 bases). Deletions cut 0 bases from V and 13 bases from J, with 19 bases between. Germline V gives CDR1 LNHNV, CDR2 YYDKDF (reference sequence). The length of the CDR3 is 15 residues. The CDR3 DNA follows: TGTGCCACCAGCAGAGAAAGGGGTGGGTACAATGAGCAGTACTTC. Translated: CATSRERGGYNEQYF.

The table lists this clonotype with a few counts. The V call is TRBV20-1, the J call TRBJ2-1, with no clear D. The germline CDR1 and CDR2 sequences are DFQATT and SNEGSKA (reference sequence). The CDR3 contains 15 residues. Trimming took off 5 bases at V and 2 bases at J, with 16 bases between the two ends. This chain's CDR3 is CSARQFGSPYNEQFF. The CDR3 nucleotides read TGCAGTGCTCGTCAATTTGGCTCTCCCTACAATGAGCAGTTCTTC.

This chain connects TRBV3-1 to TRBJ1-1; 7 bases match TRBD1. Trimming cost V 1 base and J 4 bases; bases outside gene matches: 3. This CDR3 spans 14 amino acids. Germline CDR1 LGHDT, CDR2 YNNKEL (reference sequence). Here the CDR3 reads CASSQGYRGTEAFF. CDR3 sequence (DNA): TGTGCCAGCAGCCAAGGTTACAGGGGCACTGAAGCTTTCTTT. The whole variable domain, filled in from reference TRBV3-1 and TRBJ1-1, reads DTAVSQTPKYLVTQMGNDKSIKCEQNLGHDTMYWYKQDSKKFLKIMFSYNNKELIINETVPNRFSPKSPDKAHLNLHINSLELGDSAVYFCASSQGYRGTEAFFGQGTRLTVV.

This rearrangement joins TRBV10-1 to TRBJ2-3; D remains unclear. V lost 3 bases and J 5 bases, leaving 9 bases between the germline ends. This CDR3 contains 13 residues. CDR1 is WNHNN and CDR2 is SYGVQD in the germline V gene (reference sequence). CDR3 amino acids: CASSEGGEDTQYF. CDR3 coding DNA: TGCGCCAGCAGTGAAGGTGGGGAAGATACGCAGTATTTT.

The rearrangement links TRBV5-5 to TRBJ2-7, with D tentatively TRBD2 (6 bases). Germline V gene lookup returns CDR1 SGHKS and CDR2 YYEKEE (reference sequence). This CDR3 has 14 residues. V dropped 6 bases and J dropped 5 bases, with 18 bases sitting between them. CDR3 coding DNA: TGTGCCAGCACCCGGGACTCCCCAGGAGACGAGCAGTACTTC. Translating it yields CASTRDSPGDEQYF. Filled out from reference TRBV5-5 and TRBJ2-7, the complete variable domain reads DAGVTQSPTHLIKTRGQQVTLRCSPISGHKSVSWYQQVLGQGPQFIFQYYEKEERGRGNFPDRFSARQFPNYSSELNVNALLLGDSALYLCASTRDSPGDEQYFGPGTRLTVT.

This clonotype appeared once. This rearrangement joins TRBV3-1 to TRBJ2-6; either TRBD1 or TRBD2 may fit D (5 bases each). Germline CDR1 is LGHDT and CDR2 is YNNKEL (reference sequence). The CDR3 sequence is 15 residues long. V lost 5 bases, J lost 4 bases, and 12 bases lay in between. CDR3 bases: TGTGCCAGCAGCTTCCCCGGGGCAGGGGCCAACGTCCTGACTTTC. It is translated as CASSFPGAGANVLTF.

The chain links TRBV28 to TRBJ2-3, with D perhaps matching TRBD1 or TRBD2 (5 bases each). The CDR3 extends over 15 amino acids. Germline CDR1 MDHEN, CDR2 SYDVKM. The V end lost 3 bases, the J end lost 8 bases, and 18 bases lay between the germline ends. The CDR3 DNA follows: TGTGCCAGCAGTTTCACTGCAGAGGGGTCGGGTACGCAGTATTTT. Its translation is CASSFTAEGSGTQYF.